This T cell receptor beta chain emerged from a study of T cell responses to AZD1222 COVID-19 vaccine. Study findings and constraints: Researchers took repertoire samples only after the peak T cell response had come. Dominant at 160-218 and 743-854, vaccine-associated CD4 TCRs also spanned spike. Only 5 or 6 people who got AZD1222 tested seropositive at baseline.

A note on this clone: The antigen remains unidentified.

Germline CDR1 reads SGHTA; CDR2 reads FQGNSA. The CDR3 sequence is 16 residues long. V shed 1 base and J shed 0 bases, with 10 bases lying between them. Analyses pooled second doses at about 4 or about 12 weeks. TCRdb's copy holds only in-frame clones and misses some; the assay was immunoSEQ multiplex PCR. The sample contains 250,000 to 300,000 clones, 90% to 95% of which appear only once. The rearrangement joins TRBV7-2 to TRBJ1-3; D remains unclear. This sample comprised peripheral blood, obtained 28 days after the second AZD1222 dose. The sequence derives from an adult who received the AZD1222 COVID-19 vaccine. CDR3 loop: CASSLDRQFSGNTIYF. The CDR3 coding sequence is TGTGCCAGCAGCTTAGACCGTCAGTTCTCTGGAAACACCATATATTTT.